The T cell receptor (beta chain) described here comes from a study of CD8 T cells in ankylosing spondylitis. Regarding the study as a whole: Clones tied to disease were said to be significantly enriched in matched ankylosing spondylitis synovial fluid. Disease-linked clones were CD8+ and relatively rare in peripheral blood. A number of the motif variants had already been described in reactive arthritis synovial fluid and blood. Among TCR beta sequences, a motif of eight highly homologous variants appeared characteristic of ankylosing spondylitis blood.

On this clonotype: Its specificity is unknown.

The CDR3 is 12 amino acids. Trimming left V 2 bases short and J 5 bases short, with 3 bases between. The germline V gene encodes CDR1 ENHRY and CDR2 SYGVKD. Researchers built TCR beta libraries using quantitative 5'-RACE with molecular barcodes. TCRdb reprocessed the 5' RACE reads with MiXCR, giving one entry per CDR3 protein. The sample records about 420,000 distinct CDR3 sequences, under 25% being singletons. Material: blood, either unsorted or a sorted T cell fraction (not recorded which). This TCR derives from a male donor with ankylosing spondylitis. This chain uses TRBV10-3 with TRBJ2-2; D is undetermined. Here the CDR3 reads CAISEGTGELFF. The CDR3 coding sequence is TGTGCCATCAGTGAGGGAACCGGGGAGCTGTTTTTT.